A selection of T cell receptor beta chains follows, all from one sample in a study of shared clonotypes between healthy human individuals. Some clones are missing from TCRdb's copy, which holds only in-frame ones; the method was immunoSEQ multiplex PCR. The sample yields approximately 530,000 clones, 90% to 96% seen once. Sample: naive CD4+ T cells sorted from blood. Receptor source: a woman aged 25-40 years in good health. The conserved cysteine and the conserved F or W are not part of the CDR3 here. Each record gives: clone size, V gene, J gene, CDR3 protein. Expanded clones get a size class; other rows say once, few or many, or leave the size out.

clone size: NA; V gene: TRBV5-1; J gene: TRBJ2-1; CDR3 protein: ASKGLAGIGEQF
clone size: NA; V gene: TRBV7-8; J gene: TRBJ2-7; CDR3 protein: ASSAPRGRSYEQY
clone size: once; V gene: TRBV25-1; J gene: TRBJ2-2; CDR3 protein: ASETSGRATGELF
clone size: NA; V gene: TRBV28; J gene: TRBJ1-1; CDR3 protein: ASRLQGAYTEAF
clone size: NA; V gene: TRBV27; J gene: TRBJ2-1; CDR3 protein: ASSLRPLAGVLYNEQF
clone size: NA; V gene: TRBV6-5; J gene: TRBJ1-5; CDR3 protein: ASSPGRENQPQH
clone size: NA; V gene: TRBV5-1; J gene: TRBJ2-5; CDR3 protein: ASTLTGQETQY
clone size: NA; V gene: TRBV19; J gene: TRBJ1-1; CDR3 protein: ASSISGGQDEAF
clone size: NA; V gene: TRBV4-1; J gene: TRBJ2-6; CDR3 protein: ASSRLIGVRVSGANVLT
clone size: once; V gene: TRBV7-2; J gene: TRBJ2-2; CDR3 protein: ASSKTGELF
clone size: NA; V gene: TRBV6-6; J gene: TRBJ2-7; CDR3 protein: ASSPGTGRSLYEQY
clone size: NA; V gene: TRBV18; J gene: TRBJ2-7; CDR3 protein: ASSPGQGAYEQY
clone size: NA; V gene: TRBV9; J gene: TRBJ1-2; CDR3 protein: ASSVLLGFGGYT
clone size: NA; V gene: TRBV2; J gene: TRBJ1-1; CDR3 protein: ASTGTGAGTEAF
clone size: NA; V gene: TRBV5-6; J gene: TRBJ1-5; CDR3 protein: ASSLYNSNQPQH
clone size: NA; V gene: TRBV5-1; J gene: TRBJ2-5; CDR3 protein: ASSLGAEETQY
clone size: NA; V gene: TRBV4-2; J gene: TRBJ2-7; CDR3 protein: ASSQVATRGVGSYEQY
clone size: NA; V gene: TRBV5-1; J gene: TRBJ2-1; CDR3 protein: ASNKELPLDNEQF
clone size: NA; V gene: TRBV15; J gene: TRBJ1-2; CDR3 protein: ATSLEPEFNYGYT
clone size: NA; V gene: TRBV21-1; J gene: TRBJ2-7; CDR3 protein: ASSPNTDSHPFEQY
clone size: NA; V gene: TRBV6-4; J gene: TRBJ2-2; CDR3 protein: ASRALAGVTGELF
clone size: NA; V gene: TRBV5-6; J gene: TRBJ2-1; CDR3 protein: ASSLGGQSYYNEQF
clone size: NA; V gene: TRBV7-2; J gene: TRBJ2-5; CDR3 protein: ASSHDPGETQY
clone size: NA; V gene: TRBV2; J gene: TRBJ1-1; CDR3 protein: ASSTHNLPGQGAGLSIWESAF
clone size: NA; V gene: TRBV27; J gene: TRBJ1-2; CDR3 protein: ASSPRGALRGYT
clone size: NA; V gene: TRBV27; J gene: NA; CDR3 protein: ASSFLAGSSYEQY
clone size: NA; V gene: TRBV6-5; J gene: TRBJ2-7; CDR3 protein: ASSGLAGSLYEQY
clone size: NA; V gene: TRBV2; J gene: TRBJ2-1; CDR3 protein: ASSGTSGSYNEQF
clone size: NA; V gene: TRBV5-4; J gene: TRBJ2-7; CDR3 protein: ASSFLDGTETYEQY
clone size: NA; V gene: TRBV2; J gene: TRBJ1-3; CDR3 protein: ASSDRGLDGNTIY
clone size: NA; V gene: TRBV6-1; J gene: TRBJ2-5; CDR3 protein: ASSVASGSKTQY
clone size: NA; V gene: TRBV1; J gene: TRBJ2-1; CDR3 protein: TSSQVYNEQF
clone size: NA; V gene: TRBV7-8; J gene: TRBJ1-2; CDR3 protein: ASSRGRPGQGKGYT